This T cell receptor beta chain was retrieved from a study of identical twins. This clonotype was observed at least ten times. Antigen unknown. In TCRdb, the 5' RACE reads were re-called with MiXCR into one record per CDR3 protein. The sample contains hundreds of thousands of distinct CDR3 sequences, 21% of which appear only once. The study, taken as a whole, reports: Carriage of fewer insertions was seen in abundant cord blood beta clonotypes, whereas memory repertoires showed none. Weaker excess sharing between twins was seen in beta out-of-frame sequences.

The data were also submitted as part of a second study, on T cells expressing NK-cell markers. That publication notes: NKG2C+ dominant clonotypes from several donors made up about 1.0-7.5% of CD8+ T cells. Topping the CD3+CD56-NKG2C+ fraction as well were these clonotypes, in several donors.

The sequenced material came from PBMCs. This sequence was found in a young woman in good health.

The CDR3 sequence: CASSLRAPGDTQYF. CDR3 DNA sequence: TGCGCCAGCAGCCTCCGGGCCCCGGGGGATACGCAGTATTTT. The rearrangement uses TRBV5-1 and TRBJ2-3; maybe TRBD2 (5 bases). The CDR3 runs to 14 residues. Germline CDR1 is SGHRS and CDR2 is YFSETQ. Trimming left V 4 bases short and J 6 bases short, with 15 bases between.